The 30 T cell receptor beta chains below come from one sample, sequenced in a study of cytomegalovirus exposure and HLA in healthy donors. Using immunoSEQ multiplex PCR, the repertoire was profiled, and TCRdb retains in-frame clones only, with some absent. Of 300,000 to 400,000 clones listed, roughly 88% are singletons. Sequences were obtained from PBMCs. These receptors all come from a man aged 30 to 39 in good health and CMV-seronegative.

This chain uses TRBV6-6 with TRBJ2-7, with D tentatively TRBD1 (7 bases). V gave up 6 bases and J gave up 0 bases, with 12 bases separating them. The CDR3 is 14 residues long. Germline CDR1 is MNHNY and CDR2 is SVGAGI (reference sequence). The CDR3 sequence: CASSAGQFSYEQYF. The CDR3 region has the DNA TGTGCCAGCAGCGCGGGACAGTTCTCCTACGAGCAGTACTTC.

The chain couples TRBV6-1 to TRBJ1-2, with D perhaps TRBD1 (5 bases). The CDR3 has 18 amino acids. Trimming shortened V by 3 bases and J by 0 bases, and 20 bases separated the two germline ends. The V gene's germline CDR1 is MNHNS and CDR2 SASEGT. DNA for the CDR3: TGTGCCAGCAGTGATAGATATAGGGACTATCCCGCTAACTATGGCTACACCTTC. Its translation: CASSDRYRDYPANYGYTF.

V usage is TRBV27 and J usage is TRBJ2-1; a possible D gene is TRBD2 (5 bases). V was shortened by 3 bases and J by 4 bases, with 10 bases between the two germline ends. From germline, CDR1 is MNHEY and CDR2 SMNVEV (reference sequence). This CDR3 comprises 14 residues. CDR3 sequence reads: CASSLSGSYNEQFF. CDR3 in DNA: TGTGCCAGCAGTTTGTCGGGATCTTACAATGAGCAGTTCTTC.

The CDR3 coding sequence is TGTGCCAGCAGCCCCGGGACTCAGGGTGAGACCCAGTACTTC. Residues: CASSPGTQGETQYF. V and J are TRBV7-2 and TRBJ2-5, with D possibly being TRBD2 (6 bases). V gave up 5 bases and J gave up 5 bases, with 15 bases separating them. The germline gives CDR1 SGHTA, CDR2 FQGNSA. The CDR3 has 14 amino acids.

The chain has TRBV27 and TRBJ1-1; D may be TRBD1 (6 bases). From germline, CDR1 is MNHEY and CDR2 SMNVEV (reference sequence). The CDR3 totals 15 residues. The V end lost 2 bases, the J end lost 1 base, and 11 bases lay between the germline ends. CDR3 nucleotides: TGTGCCAGCAGTTTAAGGGGAGGGGGGAACACTGAAGCTTTCTTT. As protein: CASSLRGGGNTEAFF.

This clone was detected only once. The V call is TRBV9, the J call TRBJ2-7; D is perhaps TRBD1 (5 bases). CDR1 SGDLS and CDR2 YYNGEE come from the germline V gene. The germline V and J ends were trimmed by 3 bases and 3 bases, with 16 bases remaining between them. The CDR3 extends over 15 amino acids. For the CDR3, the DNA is TGTGCCAGCAGCGCCGGCCAGGGCTCCTACTACGAGCAGTACTTC. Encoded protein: CASSAGQGSYYEQYF.

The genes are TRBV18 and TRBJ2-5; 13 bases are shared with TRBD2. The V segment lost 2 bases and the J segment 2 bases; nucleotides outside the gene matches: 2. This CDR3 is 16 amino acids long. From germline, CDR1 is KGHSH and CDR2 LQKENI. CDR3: CASSPLGLAGQETQYF. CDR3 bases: TGTGCCAGCTCACCATTGGGACTAGCGGGACAAGAGACCCAGTACTTC.

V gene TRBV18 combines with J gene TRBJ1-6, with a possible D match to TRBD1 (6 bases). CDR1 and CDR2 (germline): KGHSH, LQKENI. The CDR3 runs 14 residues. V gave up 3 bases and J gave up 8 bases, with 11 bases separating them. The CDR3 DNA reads TGTGCCAGCTCACCCCAGGGGTGGGATTCACCCCTCCACTTT. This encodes CASSPQGWDSPLHF. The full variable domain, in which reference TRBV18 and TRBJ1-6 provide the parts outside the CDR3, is NAGVMQNPRHLVRRRGQEARLRCSPMKGHSHVYWYRQLPEEGLKFMVYLQKENIIDESGMPKERFSAEFPKEGPSILRIQQVVRGDSAAYFCASSPQGWDSPLHFGNGTRLTVT.

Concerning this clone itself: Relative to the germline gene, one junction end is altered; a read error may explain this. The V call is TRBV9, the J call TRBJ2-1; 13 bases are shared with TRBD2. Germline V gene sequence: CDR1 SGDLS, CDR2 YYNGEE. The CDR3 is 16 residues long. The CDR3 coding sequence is TGTGCCAGCAGCGTGAAACTAGCGGGGGGGTACACTGAGCAGTTCTTC. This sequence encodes CASSVKLAGGYTEQFF.

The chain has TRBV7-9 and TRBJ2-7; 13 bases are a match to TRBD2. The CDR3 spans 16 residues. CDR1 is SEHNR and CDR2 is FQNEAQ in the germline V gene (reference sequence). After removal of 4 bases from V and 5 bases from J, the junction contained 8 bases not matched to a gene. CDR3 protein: CASSSTLAGGPDEQYF. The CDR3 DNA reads TGTGCCAGCAGCTCGACACTAGCGGGGGGGCCAGACGAGCAGTACTTC.

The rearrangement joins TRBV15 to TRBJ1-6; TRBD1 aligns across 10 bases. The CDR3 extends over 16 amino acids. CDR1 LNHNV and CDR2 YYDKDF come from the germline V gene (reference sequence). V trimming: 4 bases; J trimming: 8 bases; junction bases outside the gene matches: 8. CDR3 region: CATSNTLGQGYSPLHF. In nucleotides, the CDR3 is TGTGCCACCAGCAACACTTTGGGACAGGGGTATTCACCCCTCCACTTT.

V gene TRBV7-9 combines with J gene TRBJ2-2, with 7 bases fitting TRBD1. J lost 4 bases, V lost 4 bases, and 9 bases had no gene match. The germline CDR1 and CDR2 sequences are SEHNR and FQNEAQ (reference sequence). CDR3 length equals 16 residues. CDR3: CASSSQQGFSTGELFF. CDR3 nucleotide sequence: TGTGCCAGCAGCTCTCAACAGGGGTTTAGCACCGGGGAGCTGTTTTTT.

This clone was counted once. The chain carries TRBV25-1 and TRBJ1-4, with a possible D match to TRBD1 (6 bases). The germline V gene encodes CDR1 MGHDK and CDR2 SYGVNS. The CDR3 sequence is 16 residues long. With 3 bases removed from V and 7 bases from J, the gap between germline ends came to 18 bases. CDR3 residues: CASSDSGRGSSEKLFF. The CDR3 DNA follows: TGTGCCAGCAGTGACTCCGGCAGGGGCAGTTCTGAAAAACTGTTTTTT.

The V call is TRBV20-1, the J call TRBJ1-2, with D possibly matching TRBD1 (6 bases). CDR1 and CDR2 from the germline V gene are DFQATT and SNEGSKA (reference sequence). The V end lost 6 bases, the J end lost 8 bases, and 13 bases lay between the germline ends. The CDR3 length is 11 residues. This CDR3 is CSAWGLDGYTF. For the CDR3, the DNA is TGCAGTGCGTGGGGGCTTGACGGCTACACCTTC.

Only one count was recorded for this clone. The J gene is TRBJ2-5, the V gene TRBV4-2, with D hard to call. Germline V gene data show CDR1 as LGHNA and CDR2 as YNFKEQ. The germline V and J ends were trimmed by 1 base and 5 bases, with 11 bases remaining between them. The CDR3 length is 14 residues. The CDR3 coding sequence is TGTGCCAGCAGCCAAGGCCCCCAGGCGGAGACCCAGTACTTC. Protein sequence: CASSQGPQAETQYF.

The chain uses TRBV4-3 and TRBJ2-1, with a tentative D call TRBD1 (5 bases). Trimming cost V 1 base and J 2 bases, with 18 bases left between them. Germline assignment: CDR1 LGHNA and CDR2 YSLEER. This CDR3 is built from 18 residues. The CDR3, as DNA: TGCGCCAGCAGCCAAGGATCGGCAGGGATCGGCCCCTACAATGAGCAGTTCTTC. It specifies CASSQGSAGIGPYNEQFF.

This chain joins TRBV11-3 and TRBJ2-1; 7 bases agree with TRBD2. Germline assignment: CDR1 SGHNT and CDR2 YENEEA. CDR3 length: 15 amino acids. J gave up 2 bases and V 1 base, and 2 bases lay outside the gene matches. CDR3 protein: CASSLGGRAYNEQFF. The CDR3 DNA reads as TGTGCCAGCAGCTTAGGAGGGAGGGCCTACAATGAGCAGTTCTTC. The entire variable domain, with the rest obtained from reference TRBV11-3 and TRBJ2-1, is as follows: EAGVVQSPRYKIIEKKQPVAFWCNPISGHNTLYWYLQNLGQGPELLIRYENEEAVDDSQLPKDRFSAERLKGVDSTLKIQPAELGDSAVYLCASSLGGRAYNEQFFGPGTRLTVL.

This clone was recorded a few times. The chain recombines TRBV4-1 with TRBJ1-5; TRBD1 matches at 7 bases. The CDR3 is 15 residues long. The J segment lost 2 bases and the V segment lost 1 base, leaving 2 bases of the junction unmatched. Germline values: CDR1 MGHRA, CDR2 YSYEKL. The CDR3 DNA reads TGCGCCAGCAGCCAAGCCGGGACAGGCAATCAGCCCCAGCATTTT. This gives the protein CASSQAGTGNQPQHF.

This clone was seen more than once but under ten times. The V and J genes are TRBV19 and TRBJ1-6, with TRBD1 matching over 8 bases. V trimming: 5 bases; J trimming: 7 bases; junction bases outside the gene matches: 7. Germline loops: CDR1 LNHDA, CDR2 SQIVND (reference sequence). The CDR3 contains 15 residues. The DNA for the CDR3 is TGTGCCAGTAGTGGACCCGGGACAGGCAATTCACCCCTCCACTTT. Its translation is CASSGPGTGNSPLHF. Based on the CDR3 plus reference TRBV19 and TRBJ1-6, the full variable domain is DGGITQSPKYLFRKEGQNVTLSCEQNLNHDAMYWYRQDPGQGLRLIYYSQIVNDFQKGDIAEGYSVSREKKESFPLTVTSAQKNPTAFYLCASSGPGTGNSPLHFGNGTRLTVT.

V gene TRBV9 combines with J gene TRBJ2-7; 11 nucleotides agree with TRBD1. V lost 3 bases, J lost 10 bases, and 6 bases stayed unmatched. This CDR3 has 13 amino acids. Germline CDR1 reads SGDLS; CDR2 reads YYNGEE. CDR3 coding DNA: TGTGCCAGCAGCGACTCGGACAGGGGGCTACAGTACTTC. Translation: CASSDSDRGLQYF. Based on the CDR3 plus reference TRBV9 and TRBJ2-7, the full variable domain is DSGVTQTPKHLITATGQRVTLRCSPRSGDLSVYWYQQSLDQGLQFLIQYYNGEERAKGNILERFSAQQFPDLHSELNLSSLELGDSALYFCASSDSDRGLQYFGPGTRLTVT.

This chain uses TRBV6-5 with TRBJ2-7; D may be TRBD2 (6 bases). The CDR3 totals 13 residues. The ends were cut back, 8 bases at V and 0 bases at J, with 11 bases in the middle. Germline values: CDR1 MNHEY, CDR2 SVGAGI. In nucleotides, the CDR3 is TGTGCCAGCGGGAGGCAAGTCTCCTACGAGCAGTACTTC. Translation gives CASGRQVSYEQYF.

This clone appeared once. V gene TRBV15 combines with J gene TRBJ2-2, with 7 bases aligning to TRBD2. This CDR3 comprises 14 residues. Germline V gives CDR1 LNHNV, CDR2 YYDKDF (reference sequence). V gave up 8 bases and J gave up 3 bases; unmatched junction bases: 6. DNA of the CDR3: TGTGCCACCTCGGTACTAGCGTACACCGGGGAGCTGTTTTTT. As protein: CATSVLAYTGELFF.

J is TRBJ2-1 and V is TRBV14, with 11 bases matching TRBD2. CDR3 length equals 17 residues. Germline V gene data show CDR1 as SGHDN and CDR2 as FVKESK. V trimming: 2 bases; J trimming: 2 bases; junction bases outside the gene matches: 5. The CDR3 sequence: CASSQTSGGPPYNEQFF. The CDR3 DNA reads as TGTGCCAGCAGCCAAACTAGCGGGGGACCCCCCTACAATGAGCAGTTCTTC.

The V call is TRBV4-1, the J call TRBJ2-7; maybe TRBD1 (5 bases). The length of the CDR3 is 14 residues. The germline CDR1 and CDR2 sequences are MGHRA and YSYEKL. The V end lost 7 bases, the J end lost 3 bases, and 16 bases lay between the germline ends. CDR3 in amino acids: CASTPYIDSYEQYF. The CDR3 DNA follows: TGCGCCAGCACCCCCTATATAGACAGCTACGAGCAGTACTTC.

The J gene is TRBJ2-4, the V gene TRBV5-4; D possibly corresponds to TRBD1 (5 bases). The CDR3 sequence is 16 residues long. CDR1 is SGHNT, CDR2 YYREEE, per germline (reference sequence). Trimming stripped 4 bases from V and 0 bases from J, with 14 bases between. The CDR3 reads CASSQALGVAKNIQYF. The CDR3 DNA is TGTGCCAGCAGCCAAGCCCTAGGGGTAGCCAAAAACATTCAGTACTTC.

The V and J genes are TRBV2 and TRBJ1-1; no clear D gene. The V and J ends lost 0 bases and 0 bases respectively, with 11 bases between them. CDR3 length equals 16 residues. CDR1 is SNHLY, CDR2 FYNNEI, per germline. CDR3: CASSEAGVLMNTEAFF. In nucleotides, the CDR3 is TGTGCCAGCAGTGAAGCGGGAGTGCTTATGAACACTGAAGCTTTCTTT.

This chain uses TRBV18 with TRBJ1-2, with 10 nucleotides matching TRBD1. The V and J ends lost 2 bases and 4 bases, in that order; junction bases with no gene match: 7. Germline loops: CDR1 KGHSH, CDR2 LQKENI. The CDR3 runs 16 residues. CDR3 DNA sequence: TGTGCCAGCTCACCAGACAGGGGGCGTTTGGCCTATGGCTACACCTTC. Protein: CASSPDRGRLAYGYTF.

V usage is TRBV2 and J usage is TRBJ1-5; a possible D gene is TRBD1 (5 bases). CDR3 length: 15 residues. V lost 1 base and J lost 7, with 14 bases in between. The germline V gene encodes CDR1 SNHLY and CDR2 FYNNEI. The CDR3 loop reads CASSEVGGVRQPQHF. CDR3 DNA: TGTGCCAGCAGTGAAGTGGGGGGTGTTAGACAGCCCCAGCATTTT.

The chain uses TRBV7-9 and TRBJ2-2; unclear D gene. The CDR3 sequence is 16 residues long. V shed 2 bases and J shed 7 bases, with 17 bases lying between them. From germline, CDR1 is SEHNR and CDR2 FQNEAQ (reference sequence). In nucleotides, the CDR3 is TGTGCCAGCAGCTTAACTCTCTACGCCGCAGGCGGGGAGCTGTTTTTT. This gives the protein CASSLTLYAAGGELFF.

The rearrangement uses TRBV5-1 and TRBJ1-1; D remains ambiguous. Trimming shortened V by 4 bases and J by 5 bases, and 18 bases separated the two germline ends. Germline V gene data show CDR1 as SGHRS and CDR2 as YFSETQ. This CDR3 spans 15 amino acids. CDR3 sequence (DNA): TGCGCCAGCAGCCGACTATCCGGAGGGAGAACTGAAGCTTTCTTT. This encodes CASSRLSGGRTEAFF. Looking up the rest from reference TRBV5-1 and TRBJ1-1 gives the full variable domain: KAGVTQTPRYLIKTRGQQVTLSCSPISGHRSVSWYQQTPGQGLQFLFEYFSETQRNKGNFPGRFSGRQFSNSRSEMNVSTLELGDSALYLCASSRLSGGRTEAFFGQGTRLTVV.